This TCR beta chain is drawn from a study of blood T cell repertoires in COVID-19. On the study more broadly: Sites in the United States, Italy and Spain provided acute and convalescent COVID-19 samples. In each case, the material was cDNA or gDNA derived from T cells, B-cell-depleted T cells, or PBMCs.

The CDR3 totals 14 residues. Germline-derived CDR1 and CDR2 are LNHNV and YYDKDF (reference sequence). Trimming took 0 bases from V and 8 from J; bases not matched to a gene: 5. Per the original data handling: Researchers report that nucleated cell counts were estimated from reference gene primer amplification. Profiling relied on immunoSEQ multiplex PCR, and the TCRdb table lists in-frame clones only, not all of them. From that table come the V and J calls and clone size; the DNA was used to work out D and trimming. The sample shows around 250,000 clones, about 89% of them seen only once. The sample comprised peripheral blood. The sequence came from a woman between 40 and 55 years old who had recovered from COVID-19. The J gene is TRBJ1-1, the V gene TRBV15; 8 bases line up with TRBD1. The CDR3 loop reads CATSRDRGLGEAFF. The CDR3 nucleotides are TGTGCCACCAGCAGAGACAGGGGGCTTGGGGAAGCTTTCTTT.